A single sample is the source of the 5 T cell receptor beta chains below, sequenced in a study of CD8 T cells in Susac syndrome. When the RNA was reverse transcribed, random hexamers were used with an input of 0.5 to 1 ug. One entry per CDR3 protein, called by TCRdb with MiXCR from the immunoSEQ multiplex PCR reads. The sample has 250,000 to 300,000 distinct CDR3 sequences; around nine tenths are singletons. The specimen was CD8+ T cells from PBMCs. All receptors come from a human donor with multiple sclerosis.

The chain is built from TRBV9 and TRBJ2-1; TRBD2 matches 8 bases. Trimming cost V 3 bases and J 0 bases; bases outside gene matches: 8. From germline, CDR1 is SGDLS and CDR2 YYNGEE. The CDR3 length is 17 residues. For the CDR3, the DNA is TGTGCCAGCAGCGCTAACTTAGCGGGGAGCTCCTACAATGAGCAGTTCTTC. This translates into CASSANLAGSSYNEQFF.

The V and J genes are TRBV27 and TRBJ2-7; weak D call: TRBD1 (6 bases). CDR3 size: 13 residues. Per the germline V gene, CDR1 is MNHEY and CDR2 is SMNVEV (reference sequence). Deletions cut 5 bases from V and 5 bases from J, with 13 bases between. For the CDR3, the DNA is TGTGCCAGCAGTCTAACAGGGACGAACGAGCAGTACTTC. Translating it yields CASSLTGTNEQYF.

This sequence joins TRBV9 and TRBJ2-1; D is unclear. V lost 7 bases to trimming and J lost 6 bases, with 14 bases between them. The CDR3 is 13 residues long. CDR1 SGDLS and CDR2 YYNGEE come from the germline V gene. CDR3 in amino acids: CASGTDRGNEQFF. The CDR3 DNA follows: TGTGCCAGCGGTACGGATCGAGGCAATGAGCAGTTCTTC.

The gene calls are TRBV9 and TRBJ2-1, with no clear D. CDR1 is SGDLS and CDR2 is YYNGEE in the germline V gene. The CDR3 runs to 13 residues. Between the trimmed V and J ends, which lost 0 bases and 10 bases, there was a span of 11 bases. Written as DNA, the CDR3 is TGTGCCAGCAGCGTAGTAGATGTCAACGAGCAGTTCTTC. This sequence encodes CASSVVDVNEQFF.

The chain combines TRBV20-1 with TRBJ1-4; D gene uncertain. V was trimmed by 0 bases and J by 8 bases, leaving 13 bases between them. Germline CDR1 DFQATT, CDR2 SNEGSKA (reference sequence). This CDR3 region has 14 residues. CDR3 protein: CSARDREVGEKLFF. The CDR3 nucleotides are TGCAGTGCTAGAGATCGTGAGGTTGGCGAAAAACTGTTTTTT.